Sequencing of this T cell receptor beta chain was carried out in a study of blood T cells in healthy people across ages. A sample-barcoded 5' primer and a J-beta primer mix were used in a second PCR of about 6 to 11 cycles. TCRdb re-analysed the 5' RACE reads in MiXCR, keeping a single row per CDR3 protein. The profile shows about 670,000 distinct CDR3 sequences, 45% to 60% of them singletons. This clonotype was detected only once. The target antigen is unknown. The CDR3 sequence is 16 residues long. After removal of 1 base from V and 4 bases from J, the junction contained 6 bases not matched to a gene. The germline V gene has CDR1 SGHTA and CDR2 FQGNSA. Overall study findings and caveats: TCR beta diversity tracked closely with naive T cell percentage.

Donors ranged from roughly 6 to 90 years old and were healthy Caucasians in Russia. The TCR originated in a woman at least 80 years old in good health. This sequence joins TRBV7-2 and TRBJ2-1; 8 bases agree with TRBD1. Sequenced: blood. CDR3 in amino acids: CASSLGSGQAYNEQFF. Written as DNA, the CDR3 is TGTGCCAGCAGCTTAGGATCGGGACAGGCTTACAATGAGCAGTTCTTC. The full variable domain, with the rest looked up from reference TRBV7-2 and TRBJ2-1, is GAGVSQSPSNKVTEKGKDVELRCDPISGHTALYWYRQSLGQGLEFLIYFQGNSAPDKSGLPSDRFSAERTGGSVSTLTIQRTQQEDSAVYLCASSLGSGQAYNEQFFGPGTRLTVL.